The 31 T cell receptor beta chains below all came from one sample that was sequenced in a study of T-cell reconstitution after alpha-beta-depleted transplantation in children. Unique molecular identifiers were incorporated into the prepared TCRbeta library. Each CDR3 protein is one row after TCRdb ran MiXCR on the PCR reads. Of roughly 82,000 distinct CDR3 sequences in the sample, 14% were seen once. Sequences were derived from PBMCs, mostly from graft donor cells, sampled 180 days after TCRalphabeta/CD19-depleted stem cell transplant. The receptors were sampled from a male patient aged 2 to 9 who had a stem cell transplant for acute lymphoblastic leukemia, so the T cells may come from the graft donor.

V and J are TRBV6-2 or TRBV6-3 and TRBJ2-1; D is possibly TRBD2 (6 bases). This CDR3 region has 18 residues. Germline CDR1 is MNHEY and CDR2 is SVGEGT. With 7 bases removed from V and 0 bases from J, the gap between germline ends came to 22 bases. The CDR3 DNA reads TGTGCCAGCAACCCTGGAGGGCTAGAGGGAATCTCCTACAATGAGCAGTTCTTC. As protein: CASNPGGLEGISYNEQFF.

This rearrangement joins TRBV5-6 to TRBJ2-3; no clear D. CDR3 size: 11 residues. Germline V gives CDR1 SGHDT, CDR2 YYEEEE. V shed 5 bases and J shed 6 bases, with 7 bases lying between them. In nucleotides, the CDR3 is TGTGCCAGCAGTTCACCGGATACGCAGTATTTT. Protein product: CASSSPDTQYF.

V is TRBV5-1 and J is TRBJ2-7; 9 bases fit TRBD2. Trimming took 2 bases from V and 5 from J; bases not matched to a gene: 2. Per the germline V gene, CDR1 is SGHRS and CDR2 is YFSETQ. CDR3 length equals 13 residues. The CDR3 here is CASSFRLADEQYF. CDR3 nucleotides: TGCGCCAGCAGCTTCCGACTAGCGGACGAGCAGTACTTC.

This clonotype counts as medium-sized. V is TRBV6-2 or TRBV6-3 and J is TRBJ1-2; D uncertain. Between the trimmed V and J ends, which lost 2 bases and 8 bases, there was a span of 9 bases. Germline lookup yields CDR1 MNHEY and CDR2 SVGEGT. CDR3 length: 12 residues. CDR3 region: CASSYPEVGYTF. The CDR3 nucleotides are TGTGCCAGCAGTTACCCCGAGGTCGGCTACACCTTC.

This clonotype was found a few times. The rearrangement links TRBV29-1 to TRBJ2-5; the D gene is possibly TRBD2 (6 bases). The CDR3 spans 13 residues. V dropped 5 bases and J dropped 2 bases, with 12 bases sitting between them. Germline V gene sequence: CDR1 SQVTM, CDR2 ANQGSEA. The CDR3 region is CSVSGLFQETQYF. The CDR3 DNA is TGCAGCGTTAGCGGGCTATTTCAAGAGACCCAGTACTTC. The whole variable domain, filled in from reference TRBV29-1 and TRBJ2-5, reads SAVISQKPSRDICQRGTSLTIQCQVDSQVTMMFWYRQQPGQSLTLIATANQGSEATYESGFVIDKFPISRPNLTFSTLTVSNMSPEDSSIYLCSVSGLFQETQYFGPGTRLLVL.

This chain connects TRBV27 to TRBJ1-2; a possible D gene is TRBD1 (6 bases). From germline, CDR1 is MNHEY and CDR2 SMNVEV (reference sequence). The CDR3 runs to 13 residues. Trimming stripped 3 bases from V and 8 bases from J, with 13 bases between. CDR3 coding DNA: TGTGCCAGCAGTTTTTATGGGGGCGCGGGCTACACCTTC. Its translation: CASSFYGGAGYTF.

In its sample, this clonotype ranks as medium-sized. J is TRBJ2-3 and V is TRBV7-6; tentatively, D is TRBD2 (6 bases). This CDR3 has 14 residues. V dropped 10 bases and J dropped 0 bases, with 14 bases sitting between them. Germline values: CDR1 SGHVS, CDR2 FNYEAQ. CDR3 region: CATRGTQSTDTQYF. Written as DNA, the CDR3 is TGTGCCACTCGGGGGACTCAAAGCACAGATACGCAGTATTTT.

This clonotype has a handful of counts. The genes are TRBV28 and TRBJ1-3; D gene uncertain. The CDR3 totals 16 residues. Germline values: CDR1 MDHEN, CDR2 SYDVKM. V lost 4 bases and J 2 bases, leaving 15 bases between the germline ends. CDR3 region: CASSSARVFAGNTIYF. CDR3 coding DNA: TGTGCCAGCAGTTCCGCTAGGGTGTTCGCTGGAAACACCATATATTTT.

This clonotype was counted at least ten times. The chain uses TRBV20-1 and TRBJ2-5, with 8 bases aligning to TRBD2. Germline trimming cut 3 bases from V and 2 bases from J; bases unmatched to any gene: 11. Germline CDR1 and CDR2: DFQATT and SNEGSKA (reference sequence). The CDR3 consists of 16 residues. CDR3 DNA sequence: TGCAGTGCTAGTGCCCCGGAGGGACTAGGGCAAGAGACCCAGTACTTC. Encoded protein: CSASAPEGLGQETQYF.

The chain couples TRBV29-1 to TRBJ1-2, with 7 bases lining up with TRBD1. The CDR3 contains 14 residues. The germline CDR1 and CDR2 sequences are SQVTM and ANQGSEA. The CDR3 spells CTALGTAGKGGYTF. CDR3 nucleotides: TGCACCGCCCTTGGGACAGCCGGCAAAGGAGGCTACACCTTC.

This chain's CDR3 is CASSSDSFREQYF. For the CDR3, the DNA is TGTGCCAGCAGTTCGGACAGCTTTAGAGAGCAGTACTTC. V and J are TRBV12-3 or TRBV12-4 and TRBJ2-7, with D maybe TRBD1 (6 bases). Trimming pared 4 bases from V and 7 bases from J, leaving 14 bases between. The CDR3 loop spans 13 amino acids.

This clonotype has more than one count but fewer than ten. The V call is TRBV20-1, the J call TRBJ2-5; D not certain. This CDR3 spans 12 amino acids. V lost 3 bases and J lost 2, with 7 bases in between. Germline-derived CDR1 and CDR2 are DFQATT and SNEGSKA (reference sequence). The CDR3: CSARNLQETQYF. In DNA form, the CDR3 reads TGCAGTGCTAGGAACTTGCAAGAGACCCAGTACTTC.

Points on this clonotype: The junction differs from germline at one of its ends, possibly a read error. This chain connects TRBV6-2 or TRBV6-3 to TRBJ2-6; a possible D gene is TRBD1 (5 bases). The germline V gene has CDR1 MNHEY and CDR2 SVGEGT. The CDR3 length is 16 residues. Written as DNA, the CDR3 is TGTGCCAGCAGCCACAGACAAGGAAATGGGGCCAACGTCATGACTTTC. Amino acid sequence: CASSHRQGNGANVMTF.

This clonotype came up a few times. This chain uses TRBV20-1 with TRBJ1-2; 9 nucleotides align to TRBD1. This CDR3 is built from 15 residues. Germline loops: CDR1 DFQATT, CDR2 SNEGSKA (reference sequence). Trimming removed 3 bases from V and 2 bases from J; junction bases left unmatched: 7. The CDR3 nucleotides are TGCAGTGCTAGGGTAACAGGGGGCATAAACTATGGCTACACCTTC. Protein: CSARVTGGINYGYTF.

The rearrangement links TRBV5-1 to TRBJ2-7, with D perhaps TRBD2 (6 bases). Between the trimmed V and J ends, which lost 3 bases and 3 bases, there was a span of 16 bases. CDR3 size: 15 residues. Germline CDR1 reads SGHRS; CDR2 reads YFSETQ. CDR3 nucleotide sequence: TGCGCCAGCAGCTCCACCGGAGGGCTGGGCTACGAGCAGTACTTC. This sequence encodes CASSSTGGLGYEQYF.

V usage is TRBV6-2 or TRBV6-3 and J usage is TRBJ2-4; 10 nucleotides match TRBD2. Germline trimming cut 8 bases from V and 10 bases from J; bases unmatched to any gene: 2. Germline V gene lookup returns CDR1 MNHEY and CDR2 SVGEGT. CDR3 length: 11 residues. This CDR3 is CASSLAGIQYF. CDR3 sequence (DNA): TGTGCCAGCTCACTAGCGGGAATTCAGTACTTC.

V usage is TRBV20-1 and J usage is TRBJ2-1; no definite D call. This CDR3 region has 15 residues. The germline CDR1 and CDR2 sequences are DFQATT and SNEGSKA (reference sequence). V shed 3 bases and J shed 0 bases, with 12 bases lying between them. CDR3 amino acids: CSASPDLSSYNEQFF. DNA of the CDR3: TGCAGTGCTAGCCCCGACTTGAGCTCCTACAATGAGCAGTTCTTC.

At least ten counts were recorded for this clonotype. The rearrangement uses TRBV5-1 and TRBJ2-7, with no clear D. V lost 1 base, J lost 0 bases, and 8 bases lay in between. This CDR3 has 14 residues. CDR1 is SGHRS, CDR2 YFSETQ, per germline. The CDR3 loop is CASSLYWVSYEQYF. CDR3 DNA: TGCGCCAGCAGCTTGTATTGGGTCTCCTACGAGCAGTACTTC.

This clonotype has ten or more counts. This chain joins TRBV7-6 and TRBJ1-2, with 7 bases that match TRBD1. CDR1 and CDR2 from the germline V gene are SGHVS and FNYEAQ. The length of the CDR3 is 14 residues. V trimming: 2 bases; J trimming: 8 bases; junction bases outside the gene matches: 8. Here the CDR3 reads CASSLPTGEEGYTF. As DNA, the CDR3 is TGTGCCAGCAGCTTACCTACAGGGGAGGAGGGCTACACCTTC. Looking up the rest from reference TRBV7-6 and TRBJ1-2 gives the full variable domain: GAGVSQSPRYKVTKRGQDVALRCDPISGHVSLYWYRQALGQGPEFLTYFNYEAQQDKSGLPNDRFSAERPEGSISTLTIQRTEQRDSAMYRCASSLPTGEEGYTFGSGTRLTVV.

V gene TRBV5-5 combines with J gene TRBJ2-7; 10 nucleotides align to TRBD1. The trim removed 1 base at V and 6 bases at J, leaving 7 bases unmatched. The CDR3 extends over 15 amino acids. The germline V gene encodes CDR1 SGHKS and CDR2 YYEKEE (reference sequence). The CDR3 sequence is CASSLFRDRGREQYF. The CDR3 region has the DNA TGTGCCAGCAGCTTGTTCCGGGACAGGGGTCGCGAGCAGTACTTC.

The chain uses TRBV7-3 and TRBJ2-1, with D perhaps matching TRBD2 (7 bases). The CDR3 is made up of 14 amino acids. The germline CDR1 and CDR2 sequences are SGHTA and FQGTGA. The germline V and J ends were trimmed by 5 bases and 7 bases, with 15 bases remaining between them. The CDR3 nucleotides read TGTGCCAGCAGCCTGGGGGGGGGCAATAATGAGCAGTTCTTC. The encoded protein is CASSLGGGNNEQFF.

This clonotype is large. This chain connects TRBV12-3 or TRBV12-4 to TRBJ2-5; TRBD1 agrees at 9 bases. The CDR3 sequence is 15 residues long. J was trimmed by 2 bases and V by 2 bases; bases with no gene match: 3. This CDR3 is CASSLIGTGQETQYF. CDR3 nucleotide sequence: TGTGCCAGCAGTTTAATCGGGACAGGGCAAGAGACCCAGTACTTC.

The CDR3 loop reads CSARRGQGISPLHF. In nucleotides, the CDR3 is TGCAGTGCTAGAAGGGGACAGGGAATTTCACCCCTCCACTTT. This chain joins TRBV20-1 and TRBJ1-6, with 9 bases fitting TRBD1. V was pared by 2 bases and J by 9 bases, with 5 bases of the junction left unmatched. Per the germline V gene, CDR1 is DFQATT and CDR2 is SNEGSKA (reference sequence). The CDR3 has 14 amino acids.

This clonotype appeared a few times. V is TRBV13 and J is TRBJ2-2, with D unclear. This CDR3 comprises 12 residues. The V gene's germline CDR1 is PRHDT and CDR2 FYEKMQ (reference sequence). Trimming stripped 4 bases from V and 3 bases from J, with 3 bases between. CDR3 amino acids: CASSSYTGELFF. DNA for the CDR3: TGTGCCAGCAGCTCGTACACCGGGGAGCTGTTTTTT.

The table lists this clonotype with a few counts. The chain employs TRBV4-3 and TRBJ2-1; D is unresolved. With 0 bases removed from V and 7 bases from J, the gap between germline ends came to 1 base. The V gene's germline CDR1 is LGHNA and CDR2 YSLEER. The CDR3 has 11 residues. The DNA for the CDR3 is TGCGCCAGCAGCCAAGAGAATGAGCAGTTCTTC. This codes for CASSQENEQFF.

This clonotype came up a few times. The rearrangement uses TRBV7-2 and TRBJ2-2; no clear D. CDR3 length: 17 amino acids. Trimming removed 1 base from V and 0 bases from J, with 12 bases in between. Per the germline V gene, CDR1 is SGHTA and CDR2 is FQGNSA. DNA of the CDR3: TGTGCCAGCAGCTTAGGTTGGATAAACGCGAACACCGGGGAGCTGTTTTTT. As protein: CASSLGWINANTGELFF.

This clonotype was counted ten times or more. The rearrangement uses TRBV15 and TRBJ2-7; no firm D call. CDR3 length equals 15 residues. Between the trimmed V and J ends, which lost 3 bases and 4 bases, there was a span of 16 bases. CDR1 is LNHNV and CDR2 is YYDKDF in the germline V gene (reference sequence). DNA for the CDR3: TGTGCCACCAGCAGTGCGAGGTCGATCTTTTACGAGCAGTACTTC. Its protein product is CATSSARSIFYEQYF.

This clonotype was detected only a few times. The chain combines TRBV6-1 with TRBJ2-5; 8 nucleotides align to TRBD2. With V trimmed by 6 bases and J by 0 bases, 9 bases remained unmatched. Per germline, CDR1 MNHNS and CDR2 SASEGT. There are 16 residues in the CDR3. Here the CDR3 DNA reads TGTGCCAGCAGCCCATTCGGCGGGGGGCACCAAGAGACCCAGTACTTC. This encodes CASSPFGGGHQETQYF.

This clonotype was seen repeatedly, ten times or more. The V and J genes are TRBV28 and TRBJ2-7; perhaps D is TRBD1 or TRBD2 (5 bases each). Trimming took 3 bases from V and 1 from J, leaving 10 bases between them. From germline, CDR1 is MDHEN and CDR2 SYDVKM. CDR3 length: 14 residues. The CDR3 nucleotides read TGTGCCAGCAGTTTTCGGGGCCTATCCTACGAGCAGTACTTC. Encoded protein: CASSFRGLSYEQYF.

In this sample, this clonotype turned up a few times. The chain carries TRBV5-6 and TRBJ1-2; TRBD1 agrees at 7 bases. This CDR3 has 15 amino acids. The germline gives CDR1 SGHDT, CDR2 YYEEEE. The V gene end was trimmed by 5 bases and the J gene end by 4 bases; junction bases not matched to a gene: 11. CDR3: CASSSRDSLFYGYTF. CDR3 in DNA: TGTGCCAGCAGTTCACGGGACAGCCTATTCTATGGCTACACCTTC.

There are a few counts of this clonotype. V is TRBV5-1 and J is TRBJ1-6; D is unresolved. Germline-derived CDR1 and CDR2 are SGHRS and YFSETQ. Trimming shortened V by 4 bases and J by 11 bases, and 16 bases separated the two germline ends. The CDR3 has 14 residues. Written as DNA, the CDR3 is TGCGCCAGCAGCACAAATCAATTTCGCCCACCCCTCCACTTT. Protein sequence: CASSTNQFRPPLHF.